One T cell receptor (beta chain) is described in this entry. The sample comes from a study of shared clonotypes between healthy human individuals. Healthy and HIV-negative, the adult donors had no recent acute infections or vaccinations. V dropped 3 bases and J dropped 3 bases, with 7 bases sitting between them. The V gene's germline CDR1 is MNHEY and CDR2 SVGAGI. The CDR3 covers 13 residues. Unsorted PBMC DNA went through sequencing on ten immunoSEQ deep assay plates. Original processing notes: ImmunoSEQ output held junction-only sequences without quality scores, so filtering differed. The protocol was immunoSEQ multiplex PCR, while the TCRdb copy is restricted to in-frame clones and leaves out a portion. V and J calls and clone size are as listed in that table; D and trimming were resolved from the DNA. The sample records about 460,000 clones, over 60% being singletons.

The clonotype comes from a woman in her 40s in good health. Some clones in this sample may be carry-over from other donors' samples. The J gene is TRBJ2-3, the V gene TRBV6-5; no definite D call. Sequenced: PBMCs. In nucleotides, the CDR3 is TGTGCCAGCAGTTATCCCGGGACAGATACGCAGTATTTT. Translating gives CASSYPGTDTQYF.